This T cell receptor beta chain originates from a study of T cell responses to AZD1222 COVID-19 vaccine. Trimming took 2 bases from V and 0 from J, leaving 5 bases between them. CDR1 is SGHAT and CDR2 is FQNNGV in the germline V gene. The CDR3 contains 15 residues. Here immunoSEQ multiplex PCR was the method, and the copy in TCRdb shows in-frame clones only, minus some. The data contain about 110,000 clones, roughly 86% of them seen just once; the ten biggest clones take up approximately 3.3%. The chain uses TRBV11-2 and TRBJ1-6, with no clear D. The receptor was derived from an adult in good health. The sample in question was peripheral blood, obtained on day 0 of AZD1222 vaccination. CDR3 region: CASSLPPSYNSPLHF. For the CDR3, the DNA is TGTGCCAGCAGCTTACCTCCCTCCTATAATTCACCCCTCCACTTT.